These 32 T cell receptor beta chains came from one sample sequenced in a study of naive and memory T cell subsets. Study observations and caveats: Especially in CD8 cells, naive repertoires contained a few larger clonotypes, possibly CD45RA-re-expressing memory cells.

Both TRBC1 and TRBC2 were covered by a beta constant-region primer of two equimolar oligonucleotides. Nested alpha and beta constant-region primers with the SP2 primer drove four PCR rounds on ligated cDNA. Each CDR3 protein is one row after TCRdb ran MiXCR on the UMI-ligation and nested PCR reads. Among roughly 100,000 distinct CDR3 sequences listed, around 11% were seen once. Antigens of these TCRs are unknown. Sequencing was performed on naive CD4+ T cells from blood. The receptor set was obtained from a human donor in good health.

This rearrangement joins TRBV10-3 to TRBJ1-6; D gene uncertain. Germline V gives CDR1 ENHRY, CDR2 SYGVKD. Trimming pared 10 bases from V and 8 bases from J, leaving 9 bases between. The CDR3 loop spans 11 amino acids. This CDR3 is CATGKDSPLHF. CDR3 DNA sequence: TGTGCCACCGGAAAGGATTCACCCCTCCACTTT.

The chain carries TRBV27 and TRBJ1-3; TRBD1 matches at 7 bases. The CDR3 extends over 16 amino acids. Germline assignment: CDR1 MNHEY and CDR2 SMNVEV (reference sequence). V shed 5 bases and J 2 bases; nucleotides not matched to a gene: 9. CDR3 nucleotide sequence: TGTGCCAGCAGTCCCAAAGGGGGCTGGCCTGGAAACACCATATATTTT. Its translation is CASSPKGGWPGNTIYF.

This clonotype was found a few times. The chain couples TRBV3-1 to TRBJ2-1; 9 bases fit TRBD2. CDR1 LGHDT and CDR2 YNNKEL come from the germline V gene (reference sequence). V lost 4 bases to trimming and J lost 7 bases; unmatched junction nucleotides: 8. The CDR3 has 15 residues. The CDR3 region is CASSLARREGNEQFF. For the CDR3, the DNA is TGTGCCAGCAGCCTAGCCCGGCGGGAGGGTAATGAGCAGTTCTTC.

Here the CDR3 reads CASSPWEDTQYF. In nucleotides, the CDR3 is TGTGCCAGCAGCCCCTGGGAGGATACGCAGTATTTT. The chain joins TRBV7-9 to TRBJ2-3; a possible D gene is TRBD2 (5 bases). The CDR3 covers 12 residues. V was pared by 5 bases and J by 6 bases, with 9 bases between. Germline CDR1 and CDR2: SEHNR and FQNEAQ (reference sequence).

V is TRBV6-6 and J is TRBJ1-1, with D possibly being TRBD1 (5 bases). The CDR3 length is 14 residues. V lost 5 bases to trimming and J lost 4 bases, with 14 bases between them. CDR1 is MNHNY, CDR2 SVGAGI, per germline (reference sequence). The CDR3 DNA is TGTGCCAGCAGTAGAGACAGTATTGGCACTGAAGCTTTCTTT. It encodes CASSRDSIGTEAFF.

The sample holds a few counts of this clonotype. The chain joins TRBV12-3 or TRBV12-4 to TRBJ2-1; 12 bases are shared with TRBD2. The CDR3 is made up of 15 amino acids. V gave up 5 bases and J gave up 5 bases; unmatched junction bases: 4. CDR3 sequence (DNA): TGTGCCAGCAGTACCGGACTAGCGGGGAACAATGAGCAGTTCTTC. Its protein is CASSTGLAGNNEQFF.

This clonotype was counted many times. This rearrangement joins TRBV29-1 to TRBJ2-3; D unresolved. Trimming removed 4 bases at V and 4 bases at J, with 12 bases between. Looked up from germline, CDR1 is SQVTM and CDR2 is ANQGSEA. This CDR3 has 13 amino acids. The CDR3 region is CSVGLRVPDTQYF. The CDR3 nucleotides are TGCAGCGTTGGACTCCGAGTCCCAGATACGCAGTATTTT.

This chain uses TRBV11-2 with TRBJ2-7; TRBD2 is a possible D gene (7 bases). Germline CDR1 SGHAT, CDR2 FQNNGV. This CDR3 contains 14 residues. With 3 bases removed from V and 5 bases from J, the gap between germline ends came to 14 bases. CDR3 residues: CASSFGGLTHEQYF. The CDR3 DNA follows: TGTGCCAGCAGCTTCGGGGGGCTTACCCACGAGCAGTACTTC.

The sample holds a few counts of this clonotype. The rearrangement links TRBV20-1 to TRBJ1-1, with 10 bases that match TRBD1. The germline V gene encodes CDR1 DFQATT and CDR2 SNEGSKA (reference sequence). V lost 1 base to trimming and J lost 1 base; unmatched junction nucleotides: 0. The CDR3 loop spans 14 amino acids. CDR3 loop: CSARGDRGNTEAFF. The CDR3, as DNA: TGCAGTGCTAGAGGGGACAGGGGGAACACTGAAGCTTTCTTT.

V is TRBV20-1 and J is TRBJ1-2; TRBD1 might be the D (5 bases). CDR3 length: 12 residues. Looked up from germline, CDR1 is DFQATT and CDR2 is SNEGSKA (reference sequence). Trimming stripped 5 bases from V and 4 bases from J, with 11 bases between. CDR3 residues: CSAFQGLYGYTF. The CDR3 DNA reads as TGCAGTGCTTTCCAGGGACTCTATGGCTACACCTTC.

This rearrangement joins TRBV10-3 to TRBJ1-2, with no clear D. Germline assignment: CDR1 ENHRY and CDR2 SYGVKD. Trimming removed 7 bases from V and 1 base from J, with 13 bases in between. This CDR3 region has 14 residues. The CDR3 nucleotides are TGTGCCATCAACCCGGGGAAGAATAACTATGGCTACACCTTC. This gives the protein CAINPGKNNYGYTF.

This clonotype was picked up many times. The CDR3 here is CSASNPRQGTDTQYF. The CDR3, as DNA: TGCAGTGCTAGTAATCCCAGGCAGGGAACAGATACGCAGTATTTT. The chain has TRBV20-1 and TRBJ2-3, with a tentative D call TRBD1 (5 bases). Between the trimmed V and J ends, which lost 3 bases and 3 bases, there was a span of 16 bases. This CDR3 region has 15 residues. In germline, CDR1 is DFQATT, CDR2 SNEGSKA (reference sequence).

This clonotype has just a few counts. The rearrangement links TRBV20-1 to TRBJ1-1, with D unclear. Germline V CDR1 and CDR2: DFQATT, SNEGSKA (reference sequence). The CDR3 has 12 amino acids. The V end was cut by 5 bases, the J end by 4 bases, with 11 bases between. Here the CDR3 DNA reads TGCAGTGCTGTGGAAGGCGGCACTGAAGCTTTCTTT. Protein sequence: CSAVEGGTEAFF.

This clonotype was observed a handful of times. The CDR3: CASSPAWGPLGGDEQFF. The CDR3, as DNA: TGCGCCAGCAGCCCCGCCTGGGGCCCTCTGGGGGGCGATGAGCAGTTCTTC. The chain combines TRBV4-3 with TRBJ2-1; the D gene could be TRBD1 or TRBD2 (6 bases each). V shed 4 bases and J shed 8 bases, with 24 bases lying between them. This CDR3 spans 17 amino acids. Germline V CDR1 and CDR2: LGHNA, YSLEER.

V and J are TRBV11-2 and TRBJ1-2; perhaps TRBD1 as D (5 bases). The CDR3 length is 15 residues. Trimming stripped 5 bases from V and 10 bases from J, with 23 bases between. Germline CDR1 and CDR2: SGHAT and FQNNGV. The CDR3 reads CASSNAQRGPGDYTF. CDR3 coding DNA: TGTGCCAGCAGCAACGCCCAGAGGGGCCCCGGTGACTACACCTTC.

This clonotype was recorded a few times. The CDR3: CASSLGGSPPQHF. The CDR3 DNA is TGTGCCAGCAGCTTAGGGGGCTCCCCGCCCCAGCATTTT. The chain uses TRBV7-2 and TRBJ1-5; a weak D match, TRBD1 (5 bases). The CDR3 length is 13 residues. V gave up 1 base and J gave up 9 bases, with 10 bases separating them. CDR1 is SGHTA, CDR2 FQGNSA, per germline.

This clonotype was seen only a few times. The CDR3: CSARPTGTEQYF. The DNA of the CDR3 is TGCAGTGCTAGACCGACAGGGACCGAGCAGTACTTC. This chain joins TRBV20-1 and TRBJ2-7; 7 nucleotides align to TRBD1. Germline V gene lookup returns CDR1 DFQATT and CDR2 SNEGSKA (reference sequence). This CDR3 has 12 amino acids. Trimming cost V 2 bases and J 6 bases; bases outside gene matches: 4.

Regarding this clonotype: A much larger clone lies a single base off, so this may be a read error. CDR3 nucleotides: TGTACCAGCAGCTTAGGGGCAGGGGACTCCTACGAGCAGTACTTC. It specifies CTSSLGAGDSYEQYF. The V and J genes are TRBV7-9 and TRBJ2-7, with D possibly TRBD1 on 6 matching bases. Germline CDR1 is SEHNR and CDR2 is FQNEAQ (reference sequence). This CDR3 spans 15 amino acids.

This clonotype showed up just a few times. The V and J genes are TRBV7-2 and TRBJ2-5; D perhaps matches TRBD2 (5 bases). This CDR3 contains 19 residues. In germline, CDR1 is SGHTA, CDR2 FQGNSA. V was clipped by 5 bases and J by 2 bases, with 27 bases between them. CDR3 amino acids: CASSQVLRAKSPQQETQYF. The DNA for the CDR3 is TGTGCCAGCAGCCAAGTCCTGCGGGCAAAATCCCCGCAACAAGAGACCCAGTACTTC.

The rearrangement uses TRBV5-6 and TRBJ1-2; D is perhaps TRBD1 (6 bases). Germline V CDR1 and CDR2: SGHDT, YYEEEE. The CDR3 is 13 amino acids. V lost 3 bases and J 2 bases, leaving 8 bases between the germline ends. CDR3 coding DNA: TGTGCCAGCAGCTGGGACAAAAACTATGGCTACACCTTC. Translation: CASSWDKNYGYTF. The variable domain in full, with the rest retrieved from reference TRBV5-6 and TRBJ1-2, is DAGVTQSPTHLIKTRGQQVTLRCSPKSGHDTVSWYQQALGQGPQFIFQYYEEEERQRGNFPDRFSGHQFPNYSSELNVNALLLGDSALYLCASSWDKNYGYTFGSGTRLTVV.

At least ten counts were recorded for this clonotype. J is TRBJ1-2 and V is TRBV18; tentative D call: TRBD1 (6 bases). Germline V gene sequence: CDR1 KGHSH, CDR2 LQKENI. V dropped 3 bases and J dropped 0 bases, with 11 bases sitting between them. This CDR3 has 15 residues. The CDR3 DNA follows: TGTGCCAGCTCACCCTCCGGGACATCTAACTATGGCTACACCTTC. Translation gives CASSPSGTSNYGYTF.

Comment on this clonotype: A read error may be the cause here, since a much bigger clone is one base away. The CDR3 coding sequence is TGCAGAGCTAGAGAGCCAAAGGGATACAATGAGCAGTTCTTC. It is translated as CRAREPKGYNEQFF. This chain connects TRBV20-1 to TRBJ2-1, with D uncertain. Per the germline V gene, CDR1 is DFQATT and CDR2 is SNEGSKA (reference sequence). The CDR3 is 14 amino acids.

The CDR3 here is CASSPPRDRGETQYF. The CDR3 bases are TGTGCCAGCTCACCACCGAGGGACAGGGGAGAGACCCAGTACTTC. This sequence joins TRBV18 and TRBJ2-5, with 10 positions matching TRBD1. CDR1 and CDR2 from the germline V gene are KGHSH and LQKENI. Unmatched junction bases numbered 2, after V lost 0 bases and J lost 4 bases. The CDR3 covers 15 residues.

The rearrangement uses TRBV20-1 and TRBJ2-5; no firm D call. The CDR3 runs to 14 residues. Germline V gene lookup returns CDR1 DFQATT and CDR2 SNEGSKA (reference sequence). Trimming removed 4 bases from V and 5 bases from J, with 17 bases in between. The CDR3 sequence: CSANKGWSFETQYF. The CDR3 nucleotides are TGCAGTGCTAACAAGGGCTGGAGTTTTGAGACCCAGTACTTC.

The DNA of the CDR3 is TGTGCCACCAGTGGGTTTGGGAGGACCCAGTACTTC. This translates into CATSGFGRTQYF. The V and J genes are TRBV24-1 and TRBJ2-5; a possible D gene is TRBD2 (5 bases). This CDR3 has 12 amino acids. Trimming stripped 5 bases from V and 7 bases from J, with 10 bases between. Germline V CDR1 and CDR2: KGHDR, SFDVKD.

This clonotype was observed a few times. The gene calls are TRBV6-5 and TRBJ1-6; no clear D. The V end lost 3 bases, the J end lost 8 bases, and 8 bases lay between the germline ends. Germline V gives CDR1 MNHEY, CDR2 SVGAGI. The CDR3 covers 13 residues. The CDR3 region has the DNA TGTGCCAGCAGTTATCGGCATGATTCACCCCTCCACTTT. Its translation: CASSYRHDSPLHF.

CDR3 sequence (DNA): TGTGCCAGCAGACCCACCAACAAGAACACTGAAGCTTTCTTT. Its translation is CASRPTNKNTEAFF. The V gene is TRBV6-2 or TRBV6-3, the J gene TRBJ1-1; D remains unclear. V shed 6 bases and J shed 1 base, with 12 bases lying between them. Germline CDR1 is MNHEY and CDR2 is SVGEGT. The CDR3 extends over 14 amino acids.

Here the CDR3 DNA reads TGTGCCAGCGGCAGGGCCCGCTCTGGAAACACCATATATTTT. Its translation: CASGRARSGNTIYF. V is TRBV12-3 or TRBV12-4 and J is TRBJ1-3; a weak D match, TRBD1 (5 bases). The CDR3 has 14 amino acids. Trimming left V 8 bases short and J 0 bases short, with 11 bases between.

This clonotype came up many times. The chain is built from TRBV18 and TRBJ2-6, with D possibly TRBD2 on 6 matching bases. This CDR3 has 15 amino acids. Between the trimmed V and J ends, which lost 3 bases and 4 bases, there was a span of 10 bases. Per germline, CDR1 KGHSH and CDR2 LQKENI. The CDR3 nucleotides are TGTGCCAGCTCACCTGGGACTGCAGGGGCCAACGTCCTGACTTTC. It translates to CASSPGTAGANVLTF.

This clonotype was counted a few times. V gene TRBV7-3 combines with J gene TRBJ1-1; D might be TRBD1 (5 bases). The CDR3 covers 13 residues. Germline CDR1 reads SGHTA; CDR2 reads FQGTGA. Deletions cut 5 bases from V and 5 bases from J, with 12 bases between. The CDR3 loop is CASSRGAGTEAFF. The CDR3 DNA reads TGTGCCAGCAGCCGAGGGGCGGGAACTGAAGCTTTCTTT.

The table lists this clonotype with a few counts. V usage is TRBV28 and J usage is TRBJ2-7; 8 nucleotides line up with TRBD2. The CDR3 is made up of 15 amino acids. Germline CDR1 is MDHEN and CDR2 is SYDVKM. With 6 bases clipped from V and 6 bases from J, the junction kept 13 bases outside the gene matches. The CDR3 DNA reads TGTGCCAGCAGCCCCGCCCTAGGCGGGAGGTTCGAGCAGTACTTC. It encodes CASSPALGGRFEQYF.

This clonotype was recorded many times. This rearrangement joins TRBV20-1 to TRBJ2-5, with TRBD2 matching over 7 bases. The V gene's germline CDR1 is DFQATT and CDR2 SNEGSKA (reference sequence). The CDR3 loop spans 12 amino acids. Trimming at V came to 6 bases and at J to 5 bases, leaving 6 bases not matched to a gene. The CDR3 loop is CSALLALETQYF. Here the CDR3 DNA reads TGCAGTGCCCTACTAGCGTTGGAGACCCAGTACTTC.